This TCR beta chain originates from a study of blood T cell repertoires in COVID-19. About the study: COVID-19 samples from acute and convalescent phases originated in the United States, Italy and Spain. In each case, the material was cDNA or gDNA derived from T cells, B-cell-depleted T cells, or PBMCs.

Under the authors' procedure: Estimation of nucleated cell counts was performed using reference gene primer amplification. TCRdb's table, derived via immunoSEQ multiplex PCR, lists solely in-frame clones and lacks some. V and J calls and clone size are copied from that table; D and trimming were computed from the DNA. This sample has 250,000 to 350,000 clones, with approximately 90% found just once. The CDR3 is 16 residues long. Germline V CDR1 and CDR2: LGHNA, YSLEER. Trimming stripped 0 bases from V and 7 bases from J, with 18 bases between. The sample was peripheral blood. The chain is built from TRBV4-3 and TRBJ1-2; D is unresolved. The TCR sequence derives from a man younger than 35 with active or convalescent COVID-19. CDR3 in DNA: TGCGCCAGCAGCCAAGATGTTCGCCAGCTGGGGAGTGGCTACACCTTC. It specifies CASSQDVRQLGSGYTF.